The clone carrying this TCR beta chain was recorded many times. Germline values: CDR1 SGHAT, CDR2 FQNNGV. J gave up 0 bases and V 5 bases, and 4 bases lay outside the gene matches. The CDR3 contains 15 residues. The entry originates in a study of T cells in Graves' hyperthyroidism and ophthalmopathy. RNA transcripts provided the source from which TCR beta CDR3 regions were amplified. The HTBI primer set served for first-round RT-PCR of the TCR CDR3. TCRdb ran MiXCR on the multiplex PCR reads and lists one entry per CDR3 protein. Of around 700,000 distinct CDR3 sequences in the sample, approximately 19% were seen once.

The specimen sequenced was blood. This clonotype was obtained from a woman aged 45-65 years with Graves' hyperthyroidism that later progressed to Graves' ophthalmopathy. This chain joins TRBV11-2 and TRBJ1-2; 9 positions match TRBD1. As DNA, the CDR3 is TGTGCCAGCAGCCTAGGGACAGGGACTAACTATGGCTACACCTTC. Protein: CASSLGTGTNYGYTF.